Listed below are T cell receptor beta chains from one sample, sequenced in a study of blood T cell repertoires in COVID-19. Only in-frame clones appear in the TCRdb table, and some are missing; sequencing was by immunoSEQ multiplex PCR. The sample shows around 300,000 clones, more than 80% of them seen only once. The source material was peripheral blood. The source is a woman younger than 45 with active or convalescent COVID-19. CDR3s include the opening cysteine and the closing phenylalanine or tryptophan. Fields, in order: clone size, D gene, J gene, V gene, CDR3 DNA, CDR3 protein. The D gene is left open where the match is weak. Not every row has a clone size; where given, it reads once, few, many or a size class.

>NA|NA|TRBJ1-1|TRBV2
TGTGCCAGCAGGGGCCGAGACGGAATGAACACTGAAGCTTTCTTT
CASRGRDGMNTEAFF
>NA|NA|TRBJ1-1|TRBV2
TGTGCCAGCGGGGGGGCCCAAAGGGACACTGAAGCTTTCTTT
CASGGAQRDTEAFF
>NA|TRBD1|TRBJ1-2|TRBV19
TGTGCCAGTTTTACCTCCGGGACAGGAAACTATGGCTACACCTTC
CASFTSGTGNYGYTF
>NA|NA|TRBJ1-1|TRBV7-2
TGTGCCAGCAGCTTGCAATCCAACAGGGCTTGGACTGAAGCTTTCTTT
CASSLQSNRAWTEAFF
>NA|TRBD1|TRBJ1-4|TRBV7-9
TGTGCCAGCAGCTTGGGACAGGGGTTGGTTAATGAAAAACTGTTTTTT
CASSLGQGLVNEKLFF
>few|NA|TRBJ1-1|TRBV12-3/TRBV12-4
TGTGCCAGCAGTCCACAGGGGAACACTGAAGCTTTCTTT
CASSPQGNTEAFF
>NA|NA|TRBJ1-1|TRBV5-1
TGCGCCAGCTCCCAGGGGCAAATGAACACTGAAGCTTTCTTT
CASSQGQMNTEAFF
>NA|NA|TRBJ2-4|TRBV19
TGTGCCAGTAAACGTATGGCAGGCAAAAACATTCAGTACTTC
CASKRMAGKNIQYF
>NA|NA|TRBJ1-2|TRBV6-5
TGTGCCAGCAGGACAGGTGACGGTACTTTCTATGGCTACACCTTC
CASRTGDGTFYGYTF
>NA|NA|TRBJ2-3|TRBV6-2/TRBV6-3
TGTGCCAGCAGCAGCAGCACAGATACGCAGTATTTT
CASSSSTDTQYF
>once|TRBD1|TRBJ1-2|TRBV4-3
TGCGCCAGCAGCCAAAACAGTATAACAGGGGACGGCTACACCTTC
CASSQNSITGDGYTF
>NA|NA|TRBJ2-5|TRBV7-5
TGTGCCAGAAGCCCACCTAGCGCCAGGGAGACCCAGTACTTC
CARSPPSARETQYF
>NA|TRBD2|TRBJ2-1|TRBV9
TGTGCCAGCAGCGTGAATAGCGGGGGTTCCTGGAATGAGCAGTTCTTC
CASSVNSGGSWNEQFF
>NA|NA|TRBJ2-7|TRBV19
TGTGCCAGTAGTCCTCAAATCAGACAGAACCGTTACGAGCAGTACTTC
CASSPQIRQNRYEQYF
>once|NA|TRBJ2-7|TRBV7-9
TGTGCCAGCAGCTACGCCGGGACTGGCTACGAGCAGTACTTC
CASSYAGTGYEQYF
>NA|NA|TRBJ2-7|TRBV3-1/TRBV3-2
TGTGCCAGCAGCCAAGGCTCCGGGGAGGTCTACGAGCAGTACTTC
CASSQGSGEVYEQYF
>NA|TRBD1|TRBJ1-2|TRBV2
TGTGCCAGCAGTGAAGGGACAGGGAACTATGGCTACACCTTC
CASSEGTGNYGYTF
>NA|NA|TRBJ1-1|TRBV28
TGTGCCAGCAGATTAGAGGGCGTGAACACTGAAGCTTTCTTT
CASRLEGVNTEAFF
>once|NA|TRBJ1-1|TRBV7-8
TGTGCCAGCCGCCAGACAGGCCAAGCTTTCTTT
CASRQTGQAFF
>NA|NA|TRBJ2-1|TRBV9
TGTGCCAGCAGCGTAGAAGCGGGTCCCTCTTTGGGTGAGCAGTTCTTC
CASSVEAGPSLGEQFF